Reported below is one T cell receptor beta chain. The entry originates in a study of OX40 agonist ivuxolimab in advanced cancers. Blood specimens came from baseline, cycle 4 day 1, and cycle 7 day 1. This table comes from immunoSEQ multiplex PCR, and its TCRdb copy is limited to in-frame clones, with some not included. Found here are 40,000 to 45,000 clones, roughly 80% of them singletons; the top ten hold more than 9%. V lost 7 bases, J lost 4 bases, and 17 bases lay in between. The CDR3 is 14 residues long. Germline CDR1 is SNHLY and CDR2 is FYNNEI. The sample in question was CD4+ or CD8+ T cells sorted from blood, obtained in a trial of the OX40 agonist ivuxolimab. The chain combines TRBV2 with TRBJ2-7; D is undetermined. The sequence derives from an adult with an advanced solid tumor such as melanoma, head and neck, liver or kidney cancer. The CDR3 sequence is CASKGELFGYEQYF. The CDR3 DNA is TGTGCCAGCAAGGGTGAGCTTTTCGGGTACGAGCAGTACTTC.